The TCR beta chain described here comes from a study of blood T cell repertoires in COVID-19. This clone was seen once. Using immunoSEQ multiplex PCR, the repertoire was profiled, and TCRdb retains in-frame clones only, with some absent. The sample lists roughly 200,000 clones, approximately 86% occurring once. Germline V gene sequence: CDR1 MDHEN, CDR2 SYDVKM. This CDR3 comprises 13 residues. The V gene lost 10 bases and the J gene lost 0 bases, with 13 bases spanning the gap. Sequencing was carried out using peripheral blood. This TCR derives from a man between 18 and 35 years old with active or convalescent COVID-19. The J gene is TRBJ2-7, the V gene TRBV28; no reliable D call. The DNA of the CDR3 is TGTGCCACCATGGGCTCCAGCTCCTACGAGCAGTACTTC. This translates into CATMGSSSYEQYF.